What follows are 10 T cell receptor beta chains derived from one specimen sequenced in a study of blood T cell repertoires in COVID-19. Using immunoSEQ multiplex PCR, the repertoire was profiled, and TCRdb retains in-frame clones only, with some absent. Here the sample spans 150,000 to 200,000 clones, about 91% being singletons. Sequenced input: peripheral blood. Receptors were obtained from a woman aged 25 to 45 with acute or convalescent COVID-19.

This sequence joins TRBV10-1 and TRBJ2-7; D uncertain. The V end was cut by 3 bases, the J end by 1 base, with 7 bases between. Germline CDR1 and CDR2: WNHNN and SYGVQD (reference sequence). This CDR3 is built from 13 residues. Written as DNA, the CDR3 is TGCGCCAGCAGTGAATACAGTTCCTACGAGCAGTACTTC. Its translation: CASSEYSSYEQYF.

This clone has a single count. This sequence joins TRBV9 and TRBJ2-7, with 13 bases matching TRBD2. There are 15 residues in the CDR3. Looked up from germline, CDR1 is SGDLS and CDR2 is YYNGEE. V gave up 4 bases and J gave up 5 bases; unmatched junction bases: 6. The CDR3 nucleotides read TGTGCCAGCAGCAGGACTAGCGGGAGAAGCAACGAGCAGTACTTC. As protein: CASSRTSGRSNEQYF.

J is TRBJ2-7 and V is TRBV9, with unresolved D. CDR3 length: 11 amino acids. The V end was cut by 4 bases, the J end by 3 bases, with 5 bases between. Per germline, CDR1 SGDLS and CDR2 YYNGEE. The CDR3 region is CASSPIYEQYF. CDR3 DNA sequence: TGTGCCAGCAGCCCAATCTACGAGCAGTACTTC.

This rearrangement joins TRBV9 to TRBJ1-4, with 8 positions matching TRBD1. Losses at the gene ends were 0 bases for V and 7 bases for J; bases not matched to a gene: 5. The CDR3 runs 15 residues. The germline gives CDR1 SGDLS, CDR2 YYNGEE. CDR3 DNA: TGTGCCAGCAGCGTAGCTAACGGACAGGGTGAAAAACTGTTTTTT. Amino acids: CASSVANGQGEKLFF.

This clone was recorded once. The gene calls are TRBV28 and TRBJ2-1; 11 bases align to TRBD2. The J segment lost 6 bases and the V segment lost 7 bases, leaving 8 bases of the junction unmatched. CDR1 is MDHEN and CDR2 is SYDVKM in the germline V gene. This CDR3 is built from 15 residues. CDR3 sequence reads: CASTQLAGDANEQFF. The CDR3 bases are TGTGCCAGCACCCAACTAGCGGGAGACGCCAATGAGCAGTTCTTC.

CDR3 loop: CASSDRLAGGSYNEQFF. The CDR3 DNA reads as TGTGCCAGCAGTGATCGGCTAGCGGGAGGGTCCTACAATGAGCAGTTCTTC. This rearrangement joins TRBV2 to TRBJ2-1, with 12 bases matching TRBD2. V shed 3 bases, J shed 1 base, and the junction held 4 bases outside the gene matches. Germline V gives CDR1 SNHLY, CDR2 FYNNEI. This CDR3 has 17 residues.

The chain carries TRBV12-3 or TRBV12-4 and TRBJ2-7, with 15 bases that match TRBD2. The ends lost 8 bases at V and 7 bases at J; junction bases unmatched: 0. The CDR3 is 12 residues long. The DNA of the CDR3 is TGTGCCAGCGGACTAGCGGGAGGGGAGCAGTACTTC. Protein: CASGLAGGEQYF.

CDR3 amino acids: CASSLTSGRTGELFF. Here the CDR3 DNA reads TGTGCCAGCAGCTTGACTAGCGGGCGAACCGGGGAGCTGTTTTTT. The chain links TRBV9 to TRBJ2-2, with 10 bases identical to TRBD2. The germline V gene has CDR1 SGDLS and CDR2 YYNGEE. Unmatched junction bases numbered 5, after V lost 4 bases and J lost 5 bases. CDR3 length equals 15 residues.

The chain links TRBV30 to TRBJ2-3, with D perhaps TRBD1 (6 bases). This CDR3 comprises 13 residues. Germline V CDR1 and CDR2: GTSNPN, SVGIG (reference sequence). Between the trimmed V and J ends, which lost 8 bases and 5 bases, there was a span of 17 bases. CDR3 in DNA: TGTGCCATACAGGGTCCCTCCGGAGATACGCAGTATTTT. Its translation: CAIQGPSGDTQYF. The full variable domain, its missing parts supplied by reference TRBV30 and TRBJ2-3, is SQTIHQWPATLVQPVGSPLSLECTVEGTSNPNLYWYRQAAGRGLQLLFYSVGIGQISSEVPQNLSASRPQDRQFILSSKKLLLSDSGFYLCAIQGPSGDTQYFGPGTRLTVL.

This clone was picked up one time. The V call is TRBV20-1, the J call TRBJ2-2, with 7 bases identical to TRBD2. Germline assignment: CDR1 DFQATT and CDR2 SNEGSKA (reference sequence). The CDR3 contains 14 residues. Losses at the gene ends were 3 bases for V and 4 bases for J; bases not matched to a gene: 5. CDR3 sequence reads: CSASRTRVTGELFF. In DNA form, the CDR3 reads TGCAGTGCTAGTCGGACTAGAGTCACCGGGGAGCTGTTTTTT.